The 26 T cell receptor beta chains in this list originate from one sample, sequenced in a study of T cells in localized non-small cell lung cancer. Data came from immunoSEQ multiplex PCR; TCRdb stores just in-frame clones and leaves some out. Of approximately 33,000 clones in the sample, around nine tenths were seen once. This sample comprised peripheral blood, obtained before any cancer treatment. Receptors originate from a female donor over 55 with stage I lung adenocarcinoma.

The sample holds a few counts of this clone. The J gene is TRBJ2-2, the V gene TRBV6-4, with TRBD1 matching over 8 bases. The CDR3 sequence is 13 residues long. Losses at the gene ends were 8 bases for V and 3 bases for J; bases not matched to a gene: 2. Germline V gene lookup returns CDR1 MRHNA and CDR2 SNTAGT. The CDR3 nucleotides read TGTGCCAGCTCGGGACAGGACACCGGGGAGCTGTTTTTT. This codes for CASSGQDTGELFF.

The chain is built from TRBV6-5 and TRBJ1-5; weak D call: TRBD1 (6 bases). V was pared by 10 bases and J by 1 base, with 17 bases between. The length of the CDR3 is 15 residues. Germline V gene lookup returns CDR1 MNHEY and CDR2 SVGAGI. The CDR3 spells CATTPSGESNQPQHF. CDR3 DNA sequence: TGTGCCACCACCCCGTCAGGGGAAAGCAATCAGCCCCAGCATTTT.

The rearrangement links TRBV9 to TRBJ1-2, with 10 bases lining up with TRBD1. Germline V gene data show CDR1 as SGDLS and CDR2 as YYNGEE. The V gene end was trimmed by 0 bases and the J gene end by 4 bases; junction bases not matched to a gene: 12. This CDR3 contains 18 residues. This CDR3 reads CASSVAMGATGGFYGYTF. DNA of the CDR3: TGTGCCAGCAGCGTAGCCATGGGGGCGACAGGGGGCTTCTATGGCTACACCTTC.

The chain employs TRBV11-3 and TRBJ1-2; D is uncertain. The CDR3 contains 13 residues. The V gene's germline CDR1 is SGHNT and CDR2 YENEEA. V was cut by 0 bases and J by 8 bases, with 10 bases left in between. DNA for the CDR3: TGTGCCAGCAGCTTAGACAAACCGGGGGGCTACACCTTC. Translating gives CASSLDKPGGYTF.

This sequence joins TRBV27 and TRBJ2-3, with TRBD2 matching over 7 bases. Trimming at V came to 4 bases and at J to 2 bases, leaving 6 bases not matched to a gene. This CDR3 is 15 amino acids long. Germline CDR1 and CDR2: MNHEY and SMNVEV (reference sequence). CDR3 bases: TGTGCCAGCAGTTCGCGGGGGTTTGACACAGATACGCAGTATTTT. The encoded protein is CASSSRGFDTDTQYF.

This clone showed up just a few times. For the CDR3, the DNA is TGTGCCAGCAGTGAGGTGGCCGCGGGCTACACCTTC. Encoded protein: CASSEVAAGYTF. The rearrangement uses TRBV2 and TRBJ1-2, with D hard to call. The germline gives CDR1 SNHLY, CDR2 FYNNEI. The CDR3 has 12 amino acids. Trimming removed 3 bases from V and 8 bases from J, with 10 bases in between.

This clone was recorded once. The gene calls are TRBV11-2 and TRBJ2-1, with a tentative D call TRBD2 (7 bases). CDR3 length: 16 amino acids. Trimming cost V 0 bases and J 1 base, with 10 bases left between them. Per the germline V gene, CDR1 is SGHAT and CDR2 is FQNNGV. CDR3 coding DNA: TGTGCCAGCAGCTTAGATCGGGGGGCGTCCTACAATGAGCAGTTCTTC. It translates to CASSLDRGASYNEQFF.

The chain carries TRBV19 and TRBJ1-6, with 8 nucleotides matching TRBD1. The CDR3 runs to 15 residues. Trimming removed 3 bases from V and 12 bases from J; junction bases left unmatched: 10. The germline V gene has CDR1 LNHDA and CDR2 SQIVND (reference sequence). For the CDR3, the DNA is TGTGCCAGTAGTATTACGACGGGACAGGTTAAACCCCTCCACTTT. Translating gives CASSITTGQVKPLHF. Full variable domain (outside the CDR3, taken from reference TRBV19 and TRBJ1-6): DGGITQSPKYLFRKEGQNVTLSCEQNLNHDAMYWYRQDPGQGLRLIYYSQIVNDFQKGDIAEGYSVSREKKESFPLTVTSAQKNPTAFYLCASSITTGQVKPLHFGNGTRLTVT.

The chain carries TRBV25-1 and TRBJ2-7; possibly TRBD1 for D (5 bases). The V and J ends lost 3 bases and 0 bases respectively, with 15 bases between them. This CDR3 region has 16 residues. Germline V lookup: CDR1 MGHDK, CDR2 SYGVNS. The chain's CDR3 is CASSEFFDSSSYEQYF. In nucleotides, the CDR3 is TGTGCCAGCAGTGAGTTTTTCGACAGCTCCTCCTACGAGCAGTACTTC.

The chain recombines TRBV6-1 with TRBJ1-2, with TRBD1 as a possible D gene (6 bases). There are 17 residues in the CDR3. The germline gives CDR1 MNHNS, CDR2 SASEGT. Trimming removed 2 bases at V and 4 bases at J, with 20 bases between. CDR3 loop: CASSENRVGGSGYGYTF. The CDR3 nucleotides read TGTGCCAGCAGTGAAAACCGGGTCGGGGGCTCAGGCTATGGCTACACCTTC.

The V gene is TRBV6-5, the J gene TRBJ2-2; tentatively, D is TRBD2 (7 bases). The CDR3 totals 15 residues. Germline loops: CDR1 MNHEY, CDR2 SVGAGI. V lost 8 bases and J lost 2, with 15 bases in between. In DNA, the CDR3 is TGTGCCAGCCGGGAGGCAGGGGAAAACACCGGGGAGCTGTTTTTT. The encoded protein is CASREAGENTGELFF.

CDR3 sequence (DNA): TGTGCCAGTATCCAGGGGGCGGATTTTTCACGAGCTTTCTTT. This encodes CASIQGADFSRAFF. J is TRBJ1-1 and V is TRBV19; 8 bases map to TRBD1. The V gene's germline CDR1 is LNHDA and CDR2 SQIVND (reference sequence). The CDR3 contains 14 residues. J gave up 10 bases and V 7 bases, and 14 bases lay outside the gene matches.

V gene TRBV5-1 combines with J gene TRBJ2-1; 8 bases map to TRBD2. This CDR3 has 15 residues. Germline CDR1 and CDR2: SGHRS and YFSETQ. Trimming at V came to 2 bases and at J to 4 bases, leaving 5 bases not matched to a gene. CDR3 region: CASSLGGGPYNEQFF. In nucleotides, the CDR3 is TGCGCCAGCAGCTTAGGCGGGGGGCCATACAATGAGCAGTTCTTC.

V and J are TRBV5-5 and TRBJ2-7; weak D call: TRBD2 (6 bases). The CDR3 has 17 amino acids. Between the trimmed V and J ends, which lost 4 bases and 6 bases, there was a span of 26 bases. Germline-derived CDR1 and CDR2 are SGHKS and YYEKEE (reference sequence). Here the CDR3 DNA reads TGTGCCAGCAGCCTATCGGCGGGGCATAGCCGTATCGGCGAGCAGTACGTC. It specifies CASSLSAGHSRIGEQYV.

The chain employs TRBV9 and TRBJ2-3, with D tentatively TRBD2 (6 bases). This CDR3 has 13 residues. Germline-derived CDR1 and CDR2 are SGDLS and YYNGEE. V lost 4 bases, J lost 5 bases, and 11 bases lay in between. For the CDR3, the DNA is TGTGCCAGCAGCCTCCGCGGGAAAGATACGCAGTATTTT. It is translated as CASSLRGKDTQYF.

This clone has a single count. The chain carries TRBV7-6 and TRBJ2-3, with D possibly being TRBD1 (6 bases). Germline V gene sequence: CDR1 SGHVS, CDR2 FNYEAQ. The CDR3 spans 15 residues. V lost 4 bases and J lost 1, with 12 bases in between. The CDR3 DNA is TGTGCCAGCAGCTCGGTAGGGGGTGGCACAGATACGCAGTATTTT. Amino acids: CASSSVGGGTDTQYF.

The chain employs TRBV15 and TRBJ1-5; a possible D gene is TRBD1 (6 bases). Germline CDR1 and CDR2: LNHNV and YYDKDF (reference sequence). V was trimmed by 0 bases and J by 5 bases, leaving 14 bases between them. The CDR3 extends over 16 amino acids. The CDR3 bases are TGTGCCACCAGCAGAGATCGGGCAGGGGCCCATCAGCCCCAGCATTTT. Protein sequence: CATSRDRAGAHQPQHF.

This chain's CDR3 is CASSLQGVMEETQYF. The DNA of the CDR3 is TGTGCCAGCAGCTTACAGGGGGTAATGGAAGAGACCCAGTACTTC. This chain connects TRBV5-6 to TRBJ2-5, with 8 bases aligning to TRBD1. The CDR3 loop spans 15 amino acids. Trimming at V came to 2 bases and at J to 3 bases, leaving 6 bases not matched to a gene. Per germline, CDR1 SGHDT and CDR2 YYEEEE.

CDR3 region: CATNGQGILGTEAFF. Here the CDR3 DNA reads TGTGCCACCAATGGACAGGGGATCTTGGGCACTGAAGCTTTCTTT. The J gene is TRBJ1-1, the V gene TRBV11-1, with 9 bases identical to TRBD1. From germline, CDR1 is SGHAT and CDR2 FQDESV (reference sequence). The junction had 13 bases not matched to a gene; V was cut back by 10 bases and J by 4 bases. The CDR3 has 15 residues.

The CDR3 region has the DNA TGCGCCAGCAGCTTGGAGCCGAGGAATTCACCCCTCCACTTT. It translates to CASSLEPRNSPLHF. The rearrangement uses TRBV5-1 and TRBJ1-6; D gene ambiguous. V was clipped by 0 bases and J by 7 bases, with 8 bases between them. Germline lookup yields CDR1 SGHRS and CDR2 YFSETQ. The length of the CDR3 is 14 residues.

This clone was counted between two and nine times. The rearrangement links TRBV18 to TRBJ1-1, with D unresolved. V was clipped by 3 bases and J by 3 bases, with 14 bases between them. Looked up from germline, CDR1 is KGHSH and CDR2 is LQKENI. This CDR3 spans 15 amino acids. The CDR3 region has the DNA TGTGCCAGCTCACCCCCTGTCGCACACCACACTGAAGCTTTCTTT. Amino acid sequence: CASSPPVAHHTEAFF.

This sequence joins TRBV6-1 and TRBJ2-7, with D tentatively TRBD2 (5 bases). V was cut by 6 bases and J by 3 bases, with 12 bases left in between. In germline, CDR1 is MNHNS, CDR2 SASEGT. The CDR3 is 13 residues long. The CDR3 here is CASRSGMHYEQYV. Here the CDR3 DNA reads TGTGCCAGCAGATCGGGAATGCACTACGAGCAGTACGTC.

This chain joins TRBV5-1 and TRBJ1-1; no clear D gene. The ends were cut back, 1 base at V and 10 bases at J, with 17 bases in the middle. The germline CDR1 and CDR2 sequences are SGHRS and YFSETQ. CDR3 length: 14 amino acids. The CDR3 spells CASSLYRAMSAAFF. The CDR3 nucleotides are TGCGCCAGCAGCTTGTACCGGGCCATGTCAGCAGCTTTCTTT. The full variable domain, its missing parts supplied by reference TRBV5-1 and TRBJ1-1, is KAGVTQTPRYLIKTRGQQVTLSCSPISGHRSVSWYQQTPGQGLQFLFEYFSETQRNKGNFPGRFSGRQFSNSRSEMNVSTLELGDSALYLCASSLYRAMSAAFFGQGTRLTVV.

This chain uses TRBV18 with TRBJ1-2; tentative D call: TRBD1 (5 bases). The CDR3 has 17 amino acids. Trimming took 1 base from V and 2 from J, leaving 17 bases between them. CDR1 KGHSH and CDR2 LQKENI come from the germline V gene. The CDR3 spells CASSPRGKDTLNYGYTF. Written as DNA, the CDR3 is TGTGCCAGCTCACCACGGGGGAAGGACACTCTCAACTATGGCTACACCTTC.

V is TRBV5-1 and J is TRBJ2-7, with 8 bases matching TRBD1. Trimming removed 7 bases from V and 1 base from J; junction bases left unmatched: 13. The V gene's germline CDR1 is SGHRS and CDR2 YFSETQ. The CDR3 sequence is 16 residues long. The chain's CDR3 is CASSVQRTGSSYEQYF. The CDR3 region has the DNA TGCGCCAGCTCCGTTCAAAGGACAGGGTCTTCCTACGAGCAGTACTTC. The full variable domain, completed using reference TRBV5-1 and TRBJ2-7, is KAGVTQTPRYLIKTRGQQVTLSCSPISGHRSVSWYQQTPGQGLQFLFEYFSETQRNKGNFPGRFSGRQFSNSRSEMNVSTLELGDSALYLCASSVQRTGSSYEQYFGPGTRLTVT.

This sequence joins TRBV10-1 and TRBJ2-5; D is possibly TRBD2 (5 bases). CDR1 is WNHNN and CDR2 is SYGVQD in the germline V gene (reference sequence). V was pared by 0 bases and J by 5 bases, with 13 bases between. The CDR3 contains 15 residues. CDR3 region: CASSESNTRGETQYF. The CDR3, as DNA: TGCGCCAGCAGTGAGTCGAACACCCGAGGGGAGACCCAGTACTTC.